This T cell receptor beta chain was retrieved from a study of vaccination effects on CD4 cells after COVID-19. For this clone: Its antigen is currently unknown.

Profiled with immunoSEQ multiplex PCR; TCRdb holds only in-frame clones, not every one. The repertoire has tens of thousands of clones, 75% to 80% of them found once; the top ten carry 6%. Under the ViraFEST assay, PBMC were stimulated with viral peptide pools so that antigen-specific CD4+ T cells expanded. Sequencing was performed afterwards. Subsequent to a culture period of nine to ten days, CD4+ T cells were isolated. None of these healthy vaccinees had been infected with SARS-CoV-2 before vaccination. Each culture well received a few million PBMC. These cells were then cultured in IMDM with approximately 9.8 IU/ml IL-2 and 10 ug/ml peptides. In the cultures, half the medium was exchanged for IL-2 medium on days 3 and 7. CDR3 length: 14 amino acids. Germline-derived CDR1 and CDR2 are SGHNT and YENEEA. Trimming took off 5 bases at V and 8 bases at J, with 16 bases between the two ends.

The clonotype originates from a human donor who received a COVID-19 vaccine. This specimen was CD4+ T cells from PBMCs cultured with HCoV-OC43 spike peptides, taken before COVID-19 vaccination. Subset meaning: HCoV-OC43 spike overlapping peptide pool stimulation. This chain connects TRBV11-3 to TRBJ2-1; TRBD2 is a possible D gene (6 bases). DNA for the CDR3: TGTGCCAGCAGCCCAGAACAGGTAGCGGATGAGCAGTTCTTC. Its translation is CASSPEQVADEQFF.